Below are 17 T cell receptor beta chains sequenced from a single sample in a study of control samples from healthy donors and cancer patients. The data were produced by immunoSEQ multiplex PCR, yet TCRdb's version contains in-frame clones alone and is incomplete. The table has fewer than 150,000 clones, approximately 90% seen once. Sample: blood. The receptors stem from a woman under 30 in good health.

The table lists this clone with a count of one. The chain recombines TRBV19 with TRBJ2-3, with 9 nucleotides matching TRBD1. The germline CDR1 and CDR2 sequences are LNHDA and SQIVND (reference sequence). J gave up 3 bases and V 4 bases, and 8 bases lay outside the gene matches. This CDR3 has 16 residues. This CDR3 is CASSRDRGQGTDTQYF. The CDR3 DNA reads as TGTGCCAGTAGTAGGGATAGGGGACAGGGAACAGATACGCAGTATTTT.

This chain uses TRBV4-3 with TRBJ1-4; no reliable D call. With 4 bases removed from V and 8 bases from J, the gap between germline ends came to 17 bases. This CDR3 contains 15 residues. Germline loops: CDR1 LGHNA, CDR2 YSLEER. The CDR3 sequence: CASSLGRSSREKLFF. Here the CDR3 DNA reads TGCGCCAGCAGCCTCGGGAGATCGTCCCGCGAAAAACTGTTTTTT.

The J gene is TRBJ2-3, the V gene TRBV7-9, with D uncertain. V was clipped by 8 bases and J by 1 base, with 7 bases between them. Germline CDR1 SEHNR, CDR2 FQNEAQ (reference sequence). CDR3 length equals 12 residues. CDR3 DNA sequence: TGTGCCAGCCGGATGGGCACAGATACGCAGTATTTT. Translated: CASRMGTDTQYF.

This rearrangement joins TRBV6-6 to TRBJ2-7; D is perhaps TRBD1 (6 bases). Trimming pared 2 bases from V and 3 bases from J, leaving 14 bases between. The CDR3 is 15 residues long. Germline V gene sequence: CDR1 MNHNY, CDR2 SVGAGI (reference sequence). CDR3 in amino acids: CASSYGDPRGYEQYF. The DNA of the CDR3 is TGTGCCAGCAGTTACGGGGACCCCAGGGGCTACGAGCAGTACTTC.

The rearrangement joins TRBV13 to TRBJ2-5, with D possibly called TRBD1 or TRBD2 (5 bases each). CDR3 size: 13 residues. V lost 5 bases and J 5 bases, leaving 12 bases between the germline ends. The germline gives CDR1 PRHDT, CDR2 FYEKMQ (reference sequence). Here the CDR3 reads CASSREGRETQYF. In DNA form, the CDR3 reads TGTGCCAGCAGCCGAGAGGGGCGGGAGACCCAGTACTTC.

The rearrangement joins TRBV27 to TRBJ1-5; no firm D call. The CDR3 is made up of 14 amino acids. The V and J ends lost 6 bases and 5 bases respectively, with 14 bases between them. Germline values: CDR1 MNHEY, CDR2 SMNVEV (reference sequence). The CDR3 bases are TGTGCCAGCAGCAACCGGCTAGGTGATCAGCCCCAGCATTTT. Residues: CASSNRLGDQPQHF.

A single count supports this clone. The CDR3 protein is CASSFIPSSYNEQFF. The CDR3 DNA sequence: TGTGCCAGCAGCTTTATCCCCAGCTCCTACAATGAGCAGTTCTTC. The chain carries TRBV5-8 and TRBJ2-1; no reliable D call. The germline gives CDR1 SGHTS, CDR2 YDEGEE. Trimming took 2 bases from V and 0 from J, leaving 9 bases between them. The CDR3 sequence is 15 residues long.

The chain links TRBV5-1 to TRBJ1-1, with 7 bases matching TRBD1. Germline values: CDR1 SGHRS, CDR2 YFSETQ. CDR3 size: 15 residues. Germline trimming cut 4 bases from V and 0 bases from J; bases unmatched to any gene: 6. CDR3 sequence reads: CASSLLRGVNTEAFF. The CDR3 bases are TGCGCCAGCAGCCTTCTCAGGGGGGTGAACACTGAAGCTTTCTTT.

The V and J genes are TRBV27 and TRBJ1-1; D is perhaps TRBD1 (6 bases). V lost 3 bases and J 1 base, leaving 18 bases between the germline ends. The V gene's germline CDR1 is MNHEY and CDR2 SMNVEV (reference sequence). This CDR3 has 17 residues. This CDR3 reads CASSLSTQGRENTEAFF. As DNA, the CDR3 is TGTGCCAGCAGTTTGTCGACGCAGGGGAGGGAGAACACTGAAGCTTTCTTT.

The chain carries TRBV7-9 and TRBJ2-3; TRBD2 matches 8 bases. There are 16 residues in the CDR3. After removal of 3 bases from V and 6 bases from J, the junction contained 11 bases not matched to a gene. CDR1 is SEHNR and CDR2 is FQNEAQ in the germline V gene (reference sequence). The CDR3 here is CASSFTGQPGGDTQYF. Here the CDR3 DNA reads TGTGCCAGCAGCTTCACAGGACAACCGGGGGGGGATACGCAGTATTTT.

The gene calls are TRBV19 and TRBJ1-1, with TRBD1 as a possible D gene (5 bases). Trimming removed 7 bases from V and 0 bases from J, with 12 bases in between. Germline lookup yields CDR1 LNHDA and CDR2 SQIVND (reference sequence). This CDR3 spans 14 amino acids. The CDR3 DNA reads TGTGCCAGTACTCAGGGCAGGGTGAACACTGAAGCTTTCTTT. Translation gives CASTQGRVNTEAFF.

The V gene is TRBV10-1, the J gene TRBJ2-7; perhaps TRBD1 as D (6 bases). CDR1 and CDR2 (germline): WNHNN, SYGVQD (reference sequence). There are 13 residues in the CDR3. Trimming took off 7 bases at V and 3 bases at J, with 13 bases between the two ends. The CDR3 coding sequence is TGCGCCAGCACCCGGGACACAGACTACGAGCAGTACTTC. Its protein is CASTRDTDYEQYF.

The rearrangement links TRBV28 to TRBJ1-4; possibly TRBD1 for D (6 bases). Per germline, CDR1 MDHEN and CDR2 SYDVKM. This CDR3 contains 14 residues. The germline V and J ends were trimmed by 6 bases and 4 bases, with 12 bases remaining between them. CDR3 nucleotide sequence: TGTGCCAGCAGCGGACAGTCGAATAATGAAAAACTGTTTTTT. Protein product: CASSGQSNNEKLFF.

V is TRBV5-3 and J is TRBJ2-7, with unresolved D. TRBV5-3 counts as an open reading frame of uncertain function. CDR3 length: 14 amino acids. Trimming pared 4 bases from V and 7 bases from J, leaving 18 bases between. The CDR3: CARSRLTLLGEQYF. CDR3 nucleotide sequence: TGTGCCAGAAGCCGGTTGACTCTCCTCGGGGAGCAGTACTTC.

The count of this clone is one. The J gene is TRBJ1-1, the V gene TRBV6-5; tentatively, D is TRBD1 (6 bases). The CDR3 spans 13 residues. Germline CDR1 reads MNHEY; CDR2 reads SVGAGI. Trimming pared 7 bases from V and 4 bases from J, leaving 13 bases between. The CDR3 nucleotides are TGTGCCAGCAAGAGGGGGATGAGCACTGAAGCTTTCTTT. This encodes CASKRGMSTEAFF.

The V and J genes are TRBV7-2 and TRBJ1-2; a weak D match, TRBD1 (6 bases). Germline CDR1 SGHTA, CDR2 FQGNSA. The CDR3 is made up of 16 amino acids. V was pared by 4 bases and J by 6 bases, with 21 bases between. The CDR3 loop reads CASSSPIQGRSDGYTF. For the CDR3, the DNA is TGTGCCAGCAGCTCCCCGATACAGGGTAGGAGCGATGGCTACACCTTC.

The CDR3, as DNA: TGCAGCGTCCGGGGGGGTACAGGGGCTAGCACAGATACGCAGTATTTT. It translates to CSVRGGTGASTDTQYF. The chain is built from TRBV29-1 and TRBJ2-3; tentatively, D is TRBD2 (8 bases). The CDR3 totals 16 residues. Trimming removed 6 bases at V and 0 bases at J, with 19 bases between. Germline-derived CDR1 and CDR2 are SQVTM and ANQGSEA.